The 21 T cell receptor beta chains presented below share a single source sample, sequenced in a study of T cells in Graves' hyperthyroidism and ophthalmopathy. The source material, RNA transcripts, was used to amplify TCR beta CDR3 regions. The HTBI set primed first-round TCR CDR3 RT-PCR. MiXCR, run by TCRdb on the multiplex PCR reads, gives a single entry per CDR3 protein. This table holds 95,000 to 110,000 distinct CDR3 sequences, approximately 15% found once. Sample: blood. The receptors come from a woman aged 45-65 years with Graves' hyperthyroidism.

This clonotype was seen many times. The chain couples TRBV11-2 to TRBJ2-3, with 10 bases identical to TRBD2. The junction had 3 bases not matched to a gene; V was cut back by 3 bases and J by 0 bases. The CDR3 sequence is 16 residues long. The V gene's germline CDR1 is SGHAT and CDR2 FQNNGV. CDR3 in amino acids: CASSLGAGGSTDTQYF. The CDR3, as DNA: TGTGCCAGCAGCTTGGGAGCGGGAGGGAGCACAGATACGCAGTATTTT. Full variable domain (missing parts from reference TRBV11-2 and TRBJ2-3): EAGVAQSPRYKIIEKRQSVAFWCNPISGHATLYWYQQILGQGPKLLIQFQNNGVVDDSQLPKDRFSAERLKGVDSTLKIQPAKLEDSAVYLCASSLGAGGSTDTQYFGPGTRLTVL.

This clonotype was detected ten times or more. The V and J genes are TRBV7-2 and TRBJ1-5; D unresolved. With 6 bases removed from V and 7 bases from J, the gap between germline ends came to 16 bases. Germline lookup yields CDR1 SGHTA and CDR2 FQGNSA. CDR3 length equals 14 residues. CDR3 residues: CASSSVGSMQPQHF. The CDR3 DNA is TGTGCCAGCAGTTCAGTCGGCAGCATGCAGCCCCAGCATTTT. Full variable domain (remainder filled in from reference TRBV7-2 and TRBJ1-5): GAGVSQSPSNKVTEKGKDVELRCDPISGHTALYWYRQSLGQGLEFLIYFQGNSAPDKSGLPSDRFSAERTGGSVSTLTIQRTQQEDSAVYLCASSSVGSMQPQHFGDGTRLSIL.

This clonotype was counted many times. The V gene is TRBV7-9, the J gene TRBJ2-3; TRBD2 matches 7 bases. The CDR3 spans 15 residues. The V segment lost 5 bases and the J segment 4 bases; nucleotides outside the gene matches: 9. The germline V gene has CDR1 SEHNR and CDR2 FQNEAQ (reference sequence). DNA for the CDR3: TGTGCCAGCAGCGCAGTCCTAGCGGAGGCAGATACGCAGTATTTT. Amino acids: CASSAVLAEADTQYF.

This clonotype was counted at least ten times. The chain carries TRBV27 and TRBJ2-1, with D uncertain. The CDR3 loop spans 12 amino acids. Trimming cost V 5 bases and J 4 bases, with 6 bases left between them. CDR1 and CDR2 from the germline V gene are MNHEY and SMNVEV (reference sequence). The CDR3 coding sequence is TGTGCCAGCAGTCCTAGTTACAATGAGCAGTTCTTC. It specifies CASSPSYNEQFF.

This clonotype was found many times. The chain's CDR3 is CASSLDVEDISGNTIYF. CDR3 nucleotides: TGTGCCAGCAGTTTAGATGTTGAGGACATATCTGGAAACACCATATATTTT. This chain joins TRBV28 and TRBJ1-3; maybe TRBD1 (5 bases). CDR3 length: 17 amino acids. V dropped 2 bases and J dropped 1 base, with 15 bases sitting between them. From germline, CDR1 is MDHEN and CDR2 SYDVKM.

In its sample, this clonotype was seen many times. The chain recombines TRBV30 with TRBJ2-1, with 7 bases lining up with TRBD2. The J segment lost 6 bases and the V segment lost 1 base, leaving 9 bases of the junction unmatched. Germline V lookup: CDR1 GTSNPN, CDR2 SVGIG (reference sequence). The CDR3 runs to 15 residues. CDR3 DNA sequence: TGTGCCTGGAGTGCCTTGGCGGGAGTGAGCAATGAGCAGTTCTTC. It is translated as CAWSALAGVSNEQFF.

This clonotype was picked up many times. The gene calls are TRBV28 and TRBJ1-1; no clear D gene. The CDR3 runs to 16 residues. The V end lost 6 bases, the J end lost 0 bases, and 17 bases lay between the germline ends. The germline gives CDR1 MDHEN, CDR2 SYDVKM. The CDR3 loop is CASSRSPGPMNTEAFF. The CDR3 nucleotides read TGTGCCAGCAGCCGCAGTCCAGGACCCATGAACACTGAAGCTTTCTTT.

This clonotype occurred a few times. This chain uses TRBV6-4 with TRBJ2-1; possibly TRBD1 for D (6 bases). CDR1 MRHNA and CDR2 SNTAGT come from the germline V gene. V was cut by 5 bases and J by 6 bases, with 14 bases left in between. The CDR3 covers 14 residues. CDR3 region: CASSQRDTSNEQFF. CDR3 sequence (DNA): TGTGCCAGCAGTCAGAGGGACACATCCAATGAGCAGTTCTTC.

This clonotype was counted at least ten times. J is TRBJ2-7 and V is TRBV4-1; D is possibly TRBD2 (5 bases). The CDR3 consists of 15 residues. Germline values: CDR1 MGHRA, CDR2 YSYEKL. V was pared by 0 bases and J by 2 bases, with 11 bases between. The CDR3 spells CASSQDVGLPYEQYF. The DNA of the CDR3 is TGCGCCAGCAGCCAAGATGTAGGACTTCCCTACGAGCAGTACTTC.

In its sample, this clonotype was seen many times. The chain employs TRBV12-3 or TRBV12-4 and TRBJ2-1; D is ambiguous. Trimming pared 7 bases from V and 0 bases from J, leaving 10 bases between. This CDR3 has 14 residues. The CDR3 loop reads CASINNASYNEQFF. The DNA for the CDR3 is TGTGCCAGCATTAATAATGCCTCCTACAATGAGCAGTTCTTC.

V usage is TRBV7-9 and J usage is TRBJ2-3, with TRBD2 matching over 12 bases. The CDR3 is made up of 16 amino acids. CDR1 and CDR2 from the germline V gene are SEHNR and FQNEAQ (reference sequence). V gave up 1 base and J gave up 2 bases; unmatched junction bases: 1. The CDR3: CASSLGTSGITDTQYF. The CDR3 nucleotides are TGTGCCAGCAGCTTAGGGACTAGCGGGATCACAGATACGCAGTATTTT.

This clonotype was picked up many times. The V gene is TRBV11-2, the J gene TRBJ2-1; D unresolved. This CDR3 is built from 13 residues. Between the trimmed V and J ends, which lost 5 bases and 10 bases, there was a span of 15 bases. Germline CDR1 is SGHAT and CDR2 is FQNNGV. The CDR3 spells CASSPPVGREQFF. CDR3 nucleotides: TGTGCCAGCAGCCCCCCGGTAGGGCGGGAGCAGTTCTTC.

This clonotype has more than one count but fewer than ten. Because it lacks the conserved phenylalanine or tryptophan at the end, this CDR3 is likely a read error. V usage is TRBV5-4 and J usage is TRBJ1-1; TRBD1 is a possible D gene (6 bases). The germline V gene has CDR1 SGHNT and CDR2 YYREEE (reference sequence). V lost 5 bases and J 2 bases, leaving 10 bases between the germline ends. The CDR3 runs to 13 residues. This CDR3 is CASRKGGNTEAFL. The CDR3 DNA sequence: TGTGCCAGCAGGAAGGGGGGAAACACTGAAGCTTTCCTT.

This clonotype was counted ten times or more. The rearrangement links TRBV28 to TRBJ1-6; D is ambiguous. There are 13 residues in the CDR3. The germline gives CDR1 MDHEN, CDR2 SYDVKM. Deletions cut 3 bases from V and 16 bases from J, with 16 bases between. The CDR3 loop is CASSLVGAKRLHF. Written as DNA, the CDR3 is TGTGCCAGCAGTTTGGTCGGAGCGAAAAGGCTCCACTTT.

This clonotype was detected ten times or more. The V gene is TRBV27, the J gene TRBJ1-5; a possible D gene is TRBD1 (6 bases). The CDR3 runs to 13 residues. The V and J ends lost 6 bases and 11 bases respectively, with 17 bases between them. Germline lookup yields CDR1 MNHEY and CDR2 SMNVEV (reference sequence). CDR3 sequence reads: CASRNRAHSAQHF. CDR3 nucleotides: TGTGCCAGCAGAAACAGGGCCCATTCGGCCCAGCATTTT.

This clonotype has a single count. At one end the junction does not follow the germline gene, possibly because of a read error. The gene calls are TRBV6-5 and TRBJ2-1, with 7 bases matching TRBD2. Germline V CDR1 and CDR2: MNHEY, SVGAGI. The CDR3 contains 15 residues. In DNA, the CDR3 is TGTGCCGGCAGTTACTCATCTAGCGGTCTTAATGAGCAGTTCTTC. It yields the protein CAGSYSSSGLNEQFF.

CDR3 amino acids: CSVEVPGLAGVGGTDTQYF. CDR3 sequence (DNA): TGCAGCGTTGAAGTTCCGGGACTAGCGGGAGTGGGGGGCACAGATACGCAGTATTTT. V and J are TRBV29-1 and TRBJ2-3; TRBD2 agrees at 14 bases. Per germline, CDR1 SQVTM and CDR2 ANQGSEA. Germline trimming cut 1 base from V and 1 base from J; bases unmatched to any gene: 10. The CDR3 has 19 amino acids.

This clonotype has at least ten counts. The rearrangement joins TRBV7-8 to TRBJ1-1, with D uncertain. The CDR3 covers 12 residues. Germline V gene sequence: CDR1 SGHVS, CDR2 FQNEAQ. V was trimmed by 1 base and J by 8 bases, leaving 8 bases between them. The CDR3, as DNA: TGTGCCAGCAGCTTAGGCAGACTCGAAGCTTTCTTT. This encodes CASSLGRLEAFF.

This clonotype was picked up many times. J is TRBJ1-5 and V is TRBV20-1, with D possibly TRBD1 on 6 matching bases. This CDR3 is built from 13 residues. CDR1 DFQATT and CDR2 SNEGSKA come from the germline V gene (reference sequence). Trimming pared 5 bases from V and 5 bases from J, leaving 13 bases between. The CDR3 loop reads CSALRTVDQPQHF. In nucleotides, the CDR3 is TGCAGTGCTCTACGGACAGTCGATCAGCCCCAGCATTTT.

This clonotype was recorded at least ten times. J is TRBJ2-7 and V is TRBV6-1; D is unclear. Germline lookup yields CDR1 MNHNS and CDR2 SASEGT. This CDR3 spans 13 amino acids. V lost 8 bases, J lost 0 bases, and 11 bases lay in between. The CDR3 coding sequence is TGTGCCAGCCTTTCCGGGCCCTCCTACGAGCAGTACTTC. Protein: CASLSGPSYEQYF.

This clonotype was found many times. The chain has TRBV30 and TRBJ2-2; D is perhaps TRBD2 (6 bases). CDR3 size: 16 residues. Trimming took 0 bases from V and 4 from J, leaving 15 bases between them. Germline V gene sequence: CDR1 GTSNPN, CDR2 SVGIG (reference sequence). The CDR3 protein is CAWSVHRGDGTGELFF. For the CDR3, the DNA is TGTGCCTGGAGTGTACATCGCGGGGATGGCACCGGGGAGCTGTTTTTT.